Detailed here is one T cell receptor beta chain. Original handling: By means of reference gene primer amplification, nucleated cell counts were estimated. Data came from immunoSEQ multiplex PCR; TCRdb stores just in-frame clones and leaves some out. The V and J calls and clone size are taken from that table; D and trimming were inferred from the DNA. Of approximately 120,000 clones listed, 75% to 85% were seen once; the top ten hold under 8%. The data derive from a study of blood T cell repertoires in COVID-19. Study-level background: Material from acute and convalescent COVID-19 was sourced from the United States, Italy and Spain. T cells, B-cell-depleted T cells, or PBMCs provided the cDNA or gDNA that served as material.

CDR1 and CDR2 (germline): LNHDA, SQIVND (reference sequence). With 3 bases removed from V and 7 bases from J, the gap between germline ends came to 18 bases. CDR3 size: 15 residues. Sample: peripheral blood. This TCR was recovered from a woman over 75 with active or convalescent COVID-19. The V gene is TRBV19, the J gene TRBJ1-1; weak D call: TRBD1 (5 bases). CDR3 protein: CASSIMGQPTHEAFF. In DNA form, the CDR3 reads TGTGCCAGTAGTATTATGGGGCAACCAACCCATGAAGCTTTCTTT.